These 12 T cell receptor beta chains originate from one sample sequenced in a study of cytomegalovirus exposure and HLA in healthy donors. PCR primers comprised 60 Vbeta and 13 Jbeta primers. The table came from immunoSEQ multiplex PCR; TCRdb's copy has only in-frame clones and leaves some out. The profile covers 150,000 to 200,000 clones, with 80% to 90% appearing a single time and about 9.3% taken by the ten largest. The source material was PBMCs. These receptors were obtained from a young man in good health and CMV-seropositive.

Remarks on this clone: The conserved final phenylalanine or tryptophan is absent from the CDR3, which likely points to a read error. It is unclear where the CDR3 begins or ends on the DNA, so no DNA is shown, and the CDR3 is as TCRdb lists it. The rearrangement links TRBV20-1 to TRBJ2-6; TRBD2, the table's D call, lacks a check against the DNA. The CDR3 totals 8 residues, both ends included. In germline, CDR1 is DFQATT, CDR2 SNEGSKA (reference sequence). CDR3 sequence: CSARTGFR.

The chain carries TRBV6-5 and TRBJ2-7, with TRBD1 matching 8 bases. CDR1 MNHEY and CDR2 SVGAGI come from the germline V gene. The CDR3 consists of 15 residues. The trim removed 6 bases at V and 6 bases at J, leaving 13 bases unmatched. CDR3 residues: CASSPARTGSVEQYF. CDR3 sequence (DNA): TGTGCCAGCAGCCCGGCCCGGACAGGGTCTGTCGAGCAGTACTTC.

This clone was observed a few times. The CDR3 sequence: CASSLGPYSPLHF. CDR3 in DNA: TGTGCCAGCAGCTTGGGGCCCTATTCACCCCTCCACTTT. The rearrangement uses TRBV5-6 and TRBJ1-6; unclear D gene. The CDR3 runs 13 residues. Germline values: CDR1 SGHDT, CDR2 YYEEEE. Trimming removed 0 bases at V and 8 bases at J, with 6 bases between.

The CDR3 DNA reads as TGTGCCAGCAGTGGGGCGACTAGACGCGAATTGGCGCAGTACTTC. The encoded protein is CASSGATRRELAQYF. V usage is TRBV28 and J usage is TRBJ2-7; tentative D call: TRBD2 (6 bases). The CDR3 has 15 amino acids. Deletions cut 5 bases from V and 9 bases from J, with 23 bases between. Germline V gene data show CDR1 as MDHEN and CDR2 as SYDVKM.

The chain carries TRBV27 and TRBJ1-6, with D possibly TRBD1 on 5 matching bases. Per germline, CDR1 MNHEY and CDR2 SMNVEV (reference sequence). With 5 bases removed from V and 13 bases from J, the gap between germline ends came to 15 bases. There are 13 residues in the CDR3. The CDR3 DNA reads TGTGCCAGCAGTCCTCGGGCAGGGCGTCCCCTCCACTTT. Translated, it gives CASSPRAGRPLHF.

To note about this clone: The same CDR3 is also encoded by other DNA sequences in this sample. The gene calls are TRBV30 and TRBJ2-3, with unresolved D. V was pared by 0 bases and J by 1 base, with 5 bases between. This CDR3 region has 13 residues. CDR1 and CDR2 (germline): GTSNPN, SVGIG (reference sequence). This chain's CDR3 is CAWSVGGTDTQYF. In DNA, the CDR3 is TGTGCCTGGAGTGTGGGCGGCACAGATACGCAGTATTTT. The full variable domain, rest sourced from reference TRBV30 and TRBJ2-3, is SQTIHQWPATLVQPVGSPLSLECTVEGTSNPNLYWYRQAAGRGLQLLFYSVGIGQISSEVPQNLSASRPQDRQFILSSKKLLLSDSGFYLCAWSVGGTDTQYFGPGTRLTVL.

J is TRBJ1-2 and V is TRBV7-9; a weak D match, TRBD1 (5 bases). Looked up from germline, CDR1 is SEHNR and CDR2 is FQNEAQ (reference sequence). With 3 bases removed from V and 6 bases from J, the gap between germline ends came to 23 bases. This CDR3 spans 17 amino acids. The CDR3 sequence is CASSFTGAKGDGDGYTF. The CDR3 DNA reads TGTGCCAGCAGCTTTACAGGTGCCAAAGGGGATGGGGATGGCTACACCTTC.

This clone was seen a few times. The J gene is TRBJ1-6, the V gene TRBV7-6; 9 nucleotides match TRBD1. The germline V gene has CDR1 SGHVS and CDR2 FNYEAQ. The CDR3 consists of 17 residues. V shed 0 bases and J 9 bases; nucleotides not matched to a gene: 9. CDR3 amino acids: CASSLAGRTGDVSPLHF. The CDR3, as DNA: TGTGCCAGCAGCTTAGCAGGGAGGACAGGGGACGTTTCACCCCTCCACTTT.

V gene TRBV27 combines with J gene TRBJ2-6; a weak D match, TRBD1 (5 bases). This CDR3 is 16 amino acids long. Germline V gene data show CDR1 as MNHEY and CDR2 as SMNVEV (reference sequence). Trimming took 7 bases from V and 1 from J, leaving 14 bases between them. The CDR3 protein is CASTTHQGSGANVLTF. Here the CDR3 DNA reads TGTGCCAGCACCACACACCAGGGATCTGGGGCCAACGTCCTGACTTTC.

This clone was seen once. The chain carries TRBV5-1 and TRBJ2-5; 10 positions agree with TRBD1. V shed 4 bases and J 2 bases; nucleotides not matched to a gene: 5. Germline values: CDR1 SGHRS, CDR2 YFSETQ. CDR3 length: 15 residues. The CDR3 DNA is TGCGCCAGCAGCGAAGGGACAGGGGCTCAAGAGACCCAGTACTTC. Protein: CASSEGTGAQETQYF.

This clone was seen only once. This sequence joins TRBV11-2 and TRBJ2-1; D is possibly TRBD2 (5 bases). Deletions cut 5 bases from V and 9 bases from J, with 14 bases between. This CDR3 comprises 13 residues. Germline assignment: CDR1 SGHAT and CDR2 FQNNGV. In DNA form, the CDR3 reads TGTGCCAGCAGCGATGGGGAGTTCGGTGAGCAGTTCTTC. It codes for CASSDGEFGEQFF.

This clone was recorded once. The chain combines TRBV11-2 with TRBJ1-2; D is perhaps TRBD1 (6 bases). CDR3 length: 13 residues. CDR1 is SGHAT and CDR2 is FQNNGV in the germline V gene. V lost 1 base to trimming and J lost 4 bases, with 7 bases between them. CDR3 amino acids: CASSLGGGYGYTF. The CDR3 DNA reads TGTGCCAGCAGCTTAGGAGGGGGCTATGGCTACACCTTC.